The TCR beta chain under discussion was sequenced for a study of T-cell reconstitution after alpha-beta-depleted transplantation in children. Using unique molecular identifiers, the investigators prepared the TCRbeta library. MiXCR was run by TCRdb on the PCR reads, yielding one entry per CDR3 protein. Among approximately 420,000 distinct CDR3 sequences listed, 11% were seen once. Germline CDR1 reads SQVTM; CDR2 reads ANQGSEA. The CDR3 runs to 13 residues. Trimming shortened V by 5 bases and J by 5 bases, and 13 bases separated the two germline ends. The TCR was taken from a human donor who donated a stem cell graft to a child with acute myeloid leukemia. The chain links TRBV29-1 to TRBJ2-1; D uncertain. The source material was PBMCs from the stem cell graft donor, sampled from the stem cell graft. DNA of the CDR3: TGCAGCGTTAACTACGATTGGGACAATGAGCAGTTCTTC. Translating gives CSVNYDWDNEQFF.